One sample yielded the 14 T cell receptor beta chains listed below, sequenced in a study of regulatory T cells in long-lasting Graves disease. Building the TCR beta libraries relied on iRepertoire HTBI primers, and CDR3 regions underwent Arm-PCR. TCRdb processed the multiplex PCR reads anew with MiXCR; each CDR3 protein has one entry. The sample has 300,000 to 400,000 distinct CDR3 sequences; around 15% are singletons. The sample's time point: newly diagnosed GD, antithyroid drugs for less than 3 months. PBMCs provided the RNA from which the TCR library was made. The input for sequencing was peripheral blood mononuclear cells (PBMCs), taken at new diagnosis, from a patient treated with antithyroid drugs. These receptor sequences come from a female donor with Graves disease.

This clonotype appeared a few times. The chain joins TRBV12-3 or TRBV12-4 to TRBJ2-1; 11 bases match TRBD1. After removal of 6 bases from V and 8 bases from J, the junction contained 9 bases not matched to a gene. The CDR3 spans 15 residues. In DNA form, the CDR3 reads TGTGCCAGCAGGGGCGGACAGGGGGCTGATCATGAGCAGTTCTTC. It specifies CASRGGQGADHEQFF.

This clonotype has ten or more counts. This rearrangement joins TRBV27 to TRBJ2-7; TRBD2 aligns across 11 bases. The CDR3 sequence is 15 residues long. V dropped 7 bases and J dropped 7; count of bases not matched to a gene: 12. Germline V gene sequence: CDR1 MNHEY, CDR2 SMNVEV (reference sequence). The CDR3 DNA is TGTGCCAGCAACGCTCTAGCGGGAGGTCCCTGGGAGCAGTACTTC. Its protein product is CASNALAGGPWEQYF.

This clonotype occurred many times. This chain links TRBV2 with TRBJ2-1, with 9 bases identical to TRBD2. This CDR3 is built from 15 residues. Germline-derived CDR1 and CDR2 are SNHLY and FYNNEI. V gave up 8 bases and J gave up 2 bases; unmatched junction bases: 7. In nucleotides, the CDR3 is TGTGCCAGCCACCTAGCGGGGAACACCTACAATGAGCAGTTCTTC. Residues: CASHLAGNTYNEQFF.

The chain recombines TRBV11-2 with TRBJ2-2; unclear D gene. Trimming stripped 2 bases from V and 5 bases from J, with 6 bases between. CDR1 is SGHAT and CDR2 is FQNNGV in the germline V gene. The CDR3 contains 13 residues. The CDR3 protein is CASSLLRTGELFF. CDR3 nucleotide sequence: TGTGCCAGCAGCTTACTCCGAACCGGGGAGCTGTTTTTT.

This clonotype was seen ten or more times. CDR3 protein: CASSREHGGNYEQYF. The CDR3 coding sequence is TGCGCCAGCAGCCGTGAACATGGGGGCAACTACGAGCAGTACTTC. The chain couples TRBV4-1 to TRBJ2-7; D perhaps matches TRBD1 (6 bases). The CDR3 is 15 residues long. Per the germline V gene, CDR1 is MGHRA and CDR2 is YSYEKL. V gave up 4 bases and J gave up 3 bases, with 16 bases separating them.

This clonotype was seen many times. V and J are TRBV5-1 and TRBJ2-7; D possibly uses TRBD1 or TRBD2 (7 bases each). The CDR3 sequence is 14 residues long. Germline V gene lookup returns CDR1 SGHRS and CDR2 YFSETQ. V lost 3 bases and J 6 bases, leaving 16 bases between the germline ends. CDR3 coding DNA: TGCGCCAGCAGCTACAGCGGGACAGTGGGCGAGCAGTACTTC. It codes for CASSYSGTVGEQYF.

The V gene is TRBV3-1, the J gene TRBJ1-1; D might be TRBD1 (5 bases). The germline V gene has CDR1 LGHDT and CDR2 YNNKEL (reference sequence). The CDR3 is made up of 16 amino acids. V dropped 0 bases and J dropped 0 bases, with 11 bases sitting between them. CDR3 DNA sequence: TGTGCCAGCAGCCAAGAAGGGACGTTTATGAACACTGAAGCTTTCTTT. The encoded protein is CASSQEGTFMNTEAFF.

This clonotype was recorded at least ten times. The rearrangement uses TRBV28 and TRBJ2-1; TRBD2 might be the D (5 bases). Trimming took off 6 bases at V and 5 bases at J, with 17 bases between the two ends. The CDR3 runs 15 residues. Germline CDR1 reads MDHEN; CDR2 reads SYDVKM. Written as DNA, the CDR3 is TGTGCCAGCAGCCCCCTTGAGGCCGGGGACAATGAGCAGTTCTTC. This codes for CASSPLEAGDNEQFF.

V and J are TRBV15 and TRBJ2-7, with D hard to call. This CDR3 contains 15 residues. The ends were cut back, 0 bases at V and 2 bases at J, with 11 bases in the middle. Germline CDR1 and CDR2: LNHNV and YYDKDF (reference sequence). CDR3 bases: TGTGCCACCAGCAGAGAGAGGCGGCGGCCCTACGAGCAGTACTTC. Its translation is CATSRERRRPYEQYF. The full variable domain, with the rest looked up from reference TRBV15 and TRBJ2-7, is DAMVIQNPRYQVTQFGKPVTLSCSQTLNHNVMYWYQQKSSQAPKLLFHYYDKDFNNEADTPDNFQSRRPNTSFCFLDIRSPGLGDTAMYLCATSRERRRPYEQYFGPGTRLTVT.

This chain links TRBV5-1 with TRBJ1-2; D gene unclear. Trimming took off 0 bases at V and 3 bases at J, with 9 bases between the two ends. The CDR3 is 14 amino acids. Germline V gene lookup returns CDR1 SGHRS and CDR2 YFSETQ. CDR3 sequence: CASSLDVGYYGYTF. CDR3 bases: TGCGCCAGCAGCTTGGACGTCGGCTACTATGGCTACACCTTC.

This clonotype was detected a few times. V usage is TRBV18 and J usage is TRBJ1-5; 9 bases map to TRBD1. The CDR3 covers 15 residues. With V trimmed by 1 base and J by 4 bases, 2 bases remained unmatched. CDR1 KGHSH and CDR2 LQKENI come from the germline V gene. CDR3 region: CASSPRDRENQPQHF. In nucleotides, the CDR3 is TGTGCCAGCTCACCACGGGACAGGGAGAATCAGCCCCAGCATTTT.

This clonotype showed up many times. The rearrangement uses TRBV28 and TRBJ1-6; D remains ambiguous. V lost 6 bases and J lost 5, with 14 bases in between. Germline V gives CDR1 MDHEN, CDR2 SYDVKM. The length of the CDR3 is 15 residues. CDR3 nucleotides: TGTGCCAGCAGCTCCTTATCCTTGAATAATTCACCCCTCCACTTT. Translating it yields CASSSLSLNNSPLHF.

This clonotype was detected ten times or more. This chain connects TRBV7-9 to TRBJ1-4; 8 bases line up with TRBD1. V was pared by 1 base and J by 7 bases, with 11 bases of the junction left unmatched. Germline CDR1 SEHNR, CDR2 FQNEAQ (reference sequence). The CDR3 is 17 amino acids. The CDR3: CASSLDIWLQGGEKLFF. In nucleotides, the CDR3 is TGTGCCAGCAGCTTAGACATCTGGTTACAGGGGGGTGAAAAACTGTTTTTT.

This clonotype occurred many times. A much larger clone differs by one base, so this may be a read error. The gene calls are TRBV2 and TRBJ2-1; either TRBD1 or TRBD2 may supply D (5 bases each). The CDR3 is 14 residues long. Germline V gene sequence: CDR1 SNHLY, CDR2 FYNNEI. In nucleotides, the CDR3 is TGTGCCAGCAATGAAGAAGGGACCCACAATGAGCAGTTCTTC. Protein product: CASNEEGTHNEQFF.